The rows below give T cell receptor beta chains drawn from one sample of a study of blood T cell repertoires in COVID-19. Generated by immunoSEQ multiplex PCR, the TCRdb table keeps only in-frame clones and is missing some. This table holds 200,000 to 250,000 clones, roughly 84% found once. The sequenced material came from PBMCs or T cells enriched from blood (not recorded which). All receptors come from a woman between 40 and 55 years old who had recovered from COVID-19. CDR3s include the opening cysteine and the closing phenylalanine or tryptophan. A D gene is named only where the DNA matches it firmly. The size field is filled for only some rows; it gives once, few, many or a size class.

d_call: TRBD1; v_call: TRBV6-5; j_call: TRBJ2-7; clone_size: once; cdr3_aa: CASSSLTGETYEQYF; cdr3_nt: TGTGCCAGCAGTTCCCTGACAGGGGAGACCTACGAGCAGTACTTC
d_call: TRBD1; v_call: TRBV6-6; j_call: TRBJ2-7; clone_size: NA; cdr3_aa: CASTRTGTYEQYF; cdr3_nt: TGTGCCAGCACGAGGACAGGGACCTACGAGCAGTACTTC
d_call: TRBD1; v_call: TRBV6-1; j_call: TRBJ2-3; clone_size: once; cdr3_aa: CASSERPGTGRSDTQYF; cdr3_nt: TGTGCCAGCAGTGAGCGGCCGGGGACAGGGCGGTCAGATACGCAGTATTTT
d_call: NA; v_call: TRBV27; j_call: TRBJ1-2; clone_size: NA; cdr3_aa: CASSSRVNYGYTF; cdr3_nt: TGTGCCAGCAGTTCGCGCGTTAACTATGGCTACACCTTC
d_call: NA; v_call: TRBV27; j_call: TRBJ1-3; clone_size: NA; cdr3_aa: CASSRSRSSGNTIYF; cdr3_nt: TGTGCCAGCAGTCGGTCCAGGTCGTCTGGAAACACCATATATTTT
d_call: NA; v_call: TRBV10-1; j_call: TRBJ1-6; clone_size: NA; cdr3_aa: CASSDFGSGDSPLHF; cdr3_nt: TGCGCCAGCAGTGATTTTGGATCAGGGGACTCACCCCTCCACTTT
d_call: TRBD1; v_call: TRBV4-1; j_call: TRBJ2-3; clone_size: NA; cdr3_aa: CASRKAGQGVKDTQYF; cdr3_nt: TGCGCCAGCAGAAAGGCGGGACAGGGGGTGAAGGATACGCAGTATTTT
d_call: NA; v_call: TRBV19; j_call: TRBJ1-1; clone_size: few; cdr3_aa: CASSMGQKAFF; cdr3_nt: TGTGCCAGTAGTATGGGACAAAAAGCTTTCTTT
d_call: NA; v_call: TRBV15; j_call: TRBJ2-1; clone_size: NA; cdr3_aa: CATSRVSGDEQFF; cdr3_nt: TGTGCCACCAGCAGAGTTTCAGGCGATGAGCAGTTCTTC
d_call: NA; v_call: TRBV19; j_call: TRBJ1-1; clone_size: NA; cdr3_aa: CASSSDRMNTEAFF; cdr3_nt: TGTGCCAGTAGTTCCGACAGAATGAACACTGAAGCTTTCTTT
d_call: NA; v_call: TRBV11-2; j_call: TRBJ1-5; clone_size: NA; cdr3_aa: CASSLGGYNQPQHF; cdr3_nt: TGTGCCAGCAGCTTAGGCGGATACAATCAGCCCCAGCATTTT
d_call: NA; v_call: TRBV4-2; j_call: TRBJ2-7; clone_size: NA; cdr3_aa: CASSQDGYGYEQYF; cdr3_nt: TGTGCCAGCAGCCAAGACGGGTATGGCTACGAGCAGTACTTC
d_call: NA; v_call: TRBV27; j_call: TRBJ2-7; clone_size: NA; cdr3_aa: CASSLYSLSYEQYF; cdr3_nt: TGTGCCAGCAGTTTGTATTCGTTATCCTACGAGCAGTACTTC
d_call: TRBD1; v_call: TRBV5-8; j_call: TRBJ1-5; clone_size: NA; cdr3_aa: CASSPRDRINQPQHF; cdr3_nt: TGTGCCAGCAGCCCACGGGACAGGATCAATCAGCCCCAGCATTTT